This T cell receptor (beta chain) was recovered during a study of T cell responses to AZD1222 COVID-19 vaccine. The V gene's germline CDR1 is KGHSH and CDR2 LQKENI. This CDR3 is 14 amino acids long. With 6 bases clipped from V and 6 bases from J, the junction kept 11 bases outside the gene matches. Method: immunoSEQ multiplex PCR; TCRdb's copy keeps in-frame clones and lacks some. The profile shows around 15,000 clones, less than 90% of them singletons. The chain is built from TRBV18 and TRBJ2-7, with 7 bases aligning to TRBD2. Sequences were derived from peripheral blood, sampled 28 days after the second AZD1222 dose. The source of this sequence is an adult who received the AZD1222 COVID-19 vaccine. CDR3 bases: TGTGCCAGCTCGGAGTACGGGGGGTCTTCCGAGCAGTACTTC. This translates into CASSEYGGSSEQYF.